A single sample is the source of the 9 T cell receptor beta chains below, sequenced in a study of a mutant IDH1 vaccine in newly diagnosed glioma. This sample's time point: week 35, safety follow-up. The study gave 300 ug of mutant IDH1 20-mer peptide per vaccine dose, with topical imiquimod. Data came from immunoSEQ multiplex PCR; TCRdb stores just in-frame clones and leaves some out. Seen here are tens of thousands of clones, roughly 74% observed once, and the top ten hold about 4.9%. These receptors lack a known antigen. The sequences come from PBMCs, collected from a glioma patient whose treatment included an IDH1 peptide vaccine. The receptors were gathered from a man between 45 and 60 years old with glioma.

CDR3 DNA: TGTGCCAGCAGCTTAGTACAGGGGATCACCGGGGAGCTGTTTTTT. It translates to CASSLVQGITGELFF. The chain combines TRBV7-9 with TRBJ2-2; 7 nucleotides align to TRBD1. The CDR3 has 15 residues. V trimming: 1 base; J trimming: 4 bases; junction bases outside the gene matches: 3. Germline CDR1 SEHNR, CDR2 FQNEAQ (reference sequence).

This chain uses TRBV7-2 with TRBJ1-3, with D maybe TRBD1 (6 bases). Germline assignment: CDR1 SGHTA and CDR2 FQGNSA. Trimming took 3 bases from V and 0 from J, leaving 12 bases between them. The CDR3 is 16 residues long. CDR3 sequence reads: CASSFTGRPSGNTIYF. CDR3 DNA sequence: TGTGCCAGCAGCTTCACAGGGCGCCCCTCTGGAAACACCATATATTTT.

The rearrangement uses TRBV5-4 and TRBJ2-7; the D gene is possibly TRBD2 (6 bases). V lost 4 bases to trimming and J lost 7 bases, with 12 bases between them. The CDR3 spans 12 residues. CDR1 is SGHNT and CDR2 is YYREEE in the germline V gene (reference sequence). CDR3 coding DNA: TGTGCCAGCAGCCCGACGGCGGGGGAGCAGTACTTC. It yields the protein CASSPTAGEQYF.

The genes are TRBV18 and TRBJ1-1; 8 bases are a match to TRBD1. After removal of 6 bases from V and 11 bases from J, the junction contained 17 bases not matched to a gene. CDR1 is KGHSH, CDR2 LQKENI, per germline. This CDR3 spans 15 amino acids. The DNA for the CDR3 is TGTGCCAGCTCTCGCGCCCAGGGGGCGATACAGCTTGCTTTCTTT. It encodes CASSRAQGAIQLAFF.

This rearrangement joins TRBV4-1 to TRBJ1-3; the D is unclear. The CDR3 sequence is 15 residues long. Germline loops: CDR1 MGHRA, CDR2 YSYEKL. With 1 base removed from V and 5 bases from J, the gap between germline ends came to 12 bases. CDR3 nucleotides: TGCGCCAGCAGCCAAGCGGAGCAGGCCCGAAACACCATATATTTT. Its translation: CASSQAEQARNTIYF.

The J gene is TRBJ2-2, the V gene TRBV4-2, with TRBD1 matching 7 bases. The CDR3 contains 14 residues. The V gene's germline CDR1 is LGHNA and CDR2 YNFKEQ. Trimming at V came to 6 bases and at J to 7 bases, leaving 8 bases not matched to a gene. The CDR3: CASRETGSGGELFF. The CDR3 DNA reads TGTGCCAGCAGAGAGACAGGGTCTGGCGGGGAGCTGTTTTTT.

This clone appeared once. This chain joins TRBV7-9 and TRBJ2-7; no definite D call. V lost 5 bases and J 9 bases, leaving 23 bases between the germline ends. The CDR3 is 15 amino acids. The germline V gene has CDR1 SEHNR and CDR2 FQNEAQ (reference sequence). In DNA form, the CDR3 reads TGTGCCAGCAGCCCCTCAGCATCCCTATCTACGGGGCAGTACTTC. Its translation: CASSPSASLSTGQYF.

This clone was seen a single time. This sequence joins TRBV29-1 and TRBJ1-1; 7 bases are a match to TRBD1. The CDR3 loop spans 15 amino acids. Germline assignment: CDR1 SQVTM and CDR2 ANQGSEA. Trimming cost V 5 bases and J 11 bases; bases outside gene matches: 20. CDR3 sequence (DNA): TGCAGCGTTTTTGTGGGAGGGGGCCAGGGGAATTTGGCTTTCTTT. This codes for CSVFVGGGQGNLAFF.

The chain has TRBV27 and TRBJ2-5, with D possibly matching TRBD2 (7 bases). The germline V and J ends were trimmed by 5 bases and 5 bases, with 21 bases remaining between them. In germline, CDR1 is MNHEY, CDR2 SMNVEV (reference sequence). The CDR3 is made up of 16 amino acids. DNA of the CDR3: TGTGCCAGCAGTCCACGACTAACGGGGGGCGGGGAGACCCAGTACTTC. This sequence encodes CASSPRLTGGGETQYF.